The 7 T cell receptor beta chains below all came from one sample that was sequenced in a study of cytomegalovirus exposure and HLA in healthy donors. The PCR contained 60 Vbeta and 13 Jbeta primers. Sequencing was performed with immunoSEQ multiplex PCR; in TCRdb, only in-frame clones are kept and a portion is missing. The sample lists around 110,000 clones; roughly four fifths were seen once. Material: PBMCs. These receptors were obtained from a man aged 55-75 years in good health and CMV-seronegative.

The chain has TRBV7-9 and TRBJ2-1; 11 bases match TRBD2. After removal of 4 bases from V and 0 bases from J, the junction contained 5 bases not matched to a gene. Germline CDR1 SEHNR, CDR2 FQNEAQ (reference sequence). This CDR3 spans 17 amino acids. CDR3 nucleotide sequence: TGTGCCAGCAGCTCCACTAGCGGGGGTAGCTCCTACAATGAGCAGTTCTTC. Its translation: CASSSTSGGSSYNEQFF.

This rearrangement joins TRBV28 to TRBJ1-5; TRBD1 agrees at 12 bases. Germline CDR1 and CDR2: MDHEN and SYDVKM. With 6 bases clipped from V and 0 bases from J, the junction kept 12 bases outside the gene matches. CDR3 length equals 19 residues. The CDR3 DNA sequence: TGTGCCAGCAGATCCCCGGGACAGGGGGCTCGGGGTAGCAATCAGCCCCAGCATTTT. It encodes CASRSPGQGARGSNQPQHF.

This rearrangement joins TRBV19 to TRBJ1-2; 7 positions agree with TRBD1. Germline CDR1 LNHDA, CDR2 SQIVND (reference sequence). Trimming cost V 8 bases and J 2 bases; bases outside gene matches: 8. The CDR3 length is 14 residues. The CDR3 sequence: CASEGQALNYGYTF. The DNA of the CDR3 is TGTGCCAGTGAAGGACAGGCCCTCAACTATGGCTACACCTTC.

V is TRBV6-5 and J is TRBJ2-3, with TRBD1 matching 9 bases. V gave up 6 bases and J gave up 9 bases; unmatched junction bases: 7. The germline V gene encodes CDR1 MNHEY and CDR2 SVGAGI. This CDR3 spans 13 amino acids. In DNA form, the CDR3 reads TGTGCCAGCAGGGACAGGGGCCCAGGGACGCAGTATTTT. It codes for CASRDRGPGTQYF.

This chain connects TRBV19 to TRBJ1-2, with D possibly matching TRBD1 (5 bases). The V and J ends lost 6 bases and 4 bases respectively, with 9 bases between them. The CDR3 is made up of 12 amino acids. In germline, CDR1 is LNHDA, CDR2 SQIVND (reference sequence). The CDR3 DNA is TGTGCCAGTAGCTCAGACAGCTATGGCTACACCTTC. Its translation is CASSSDSYGYTF.

The rearrangement links TRBV2 to TRBJ1-3; D is undetermined. The CDR3 extends over 14 amino acids. V lost 4 bases and J 0 bases, leaving 7 bases between the germline ends. Germline V CDR1 and CDR2: SNHLY, FYNNEI. The CDR3 sequence is CASSVESSGNTIYF. In DNA, the CDR3 is TGTGCCAGCAGTGTTGAGAGCTCTGGAAACACCATATATTTT.

The chain combines TRBV2 with TRBJ1-5; TRBD1 matches at 8 bases. The CDR3 spans 15 residues. V dropped 5 bases and J dropped 2; count of bases not matched to a gene: 5. Germline V CDR1 and CDR2: SNHLY, FYNNEI. CDR3 DNA sequence: TGTGCCAGCAGTCCAGACAGGGGTGGCAATCAGCCCCAGCATTTT. This gives the protein CASSPDRGGNQPQHF.